This passage covers 31 T cell receptor beta chains from one sample sequenced in a study of shared clonotypes between healthy human individuals. Libraries were prepared by immunoSEQ multiplex PCR; TCRdb keeps only in-frame clonotypes and omits some of them. The sample contains approximately 2.3 million clones, approximately 93% of which appear only once. The sequenced sample was naive CD4+ T cells from PBMCs. Subset reported: CD45RA+ positively selected. These receptors were collected from a man in his late teens or twenties in good health. Some clones in this sample may be carry-over from other donors' samples.

The chain employs TRBV9 and TRBJ2-1; TRBD2 matches 7 bases. Germline V CDR1 and CDR2: SGDLS, YYNGEE. There are 13 residues in the CDR3. Trimming cost V 4 bases and J 8 bases; bases outside gene matches: 6. This CDR3 is CASSKTSFDEQFF. The CDR3 nucleotides read TGTGCCAGCAGCAAGACTAGCTTCGATGAGCAGTTCTTC.

This chain uses TRBV4-1 with TRBJ1-4; TRBD1 might be the D (6 bases). CDR3 length: 13 residues. Trimming stripped 0 bases from V and 14 bases from J, with 13 bases between. The V gene's germline CDR1 is MGHRA and CDR2 YSYEKL. The CDR3 coding sequence is TGCGCCAGCAGCCAAGATCGGGGCAGGGGCCTGTTTTTT. Translation gives CASSQDRGRGLFF.

Written as DNA, the CDR3 is TGTGCCAGCAGCTTAGGCCTTAGGACAGGCCCCGACACAGATACGCAGTATTTT. This sequence encodes CASSLGLRTGPDTDTQYF. The V gene is TRBV13, the J gene TRBJ2-3; 7 bases are a match to TRBD1. Germline V gene data show CDR1 as PRHDT and CDR2 as FYEKMQ (reference sequence). This CDR3 contains 18 residues. Trimming removed 0 bases from V and 2 bases from J; junction bases left unmatched: 11.

The chain recombines TRBV7-2 with TRBJ2-7, with D hard to call. The ends were cut back, 0 bases at V and 2 bases at J, with 14 bases in the middle. The CDR3 runs 16 residues. CDR1 and CDR2 (germline): SGHTA, FQGNSA. The CDR3 spells CASSLAPIGLAYEQYF. Written as DNA, the CDR3 is TGTGCCAGCAGCTTAGCGCCGATAGGGCTGGCCTACGAGCAGTACTTC.

This clone has just one count. In the same sample, other DNA sequences code for this CDR3. This chain uses TRBV2 with TRBJ2-7; D remains unclear. CDR3 length: 11 residues. V lost 6 bases, J lost 2 bases, and 5 bases lay in between. Germline CDR1 and CDR2: SNHLY and FYNNEI. The CDR3 sequence: CASRATYEQYF. In DNA form, the CDR3 reads TGTGCCAGCAGGGCGACCTACGAGCAGTACTTC. Full variable domain (remainder filled in from reference TRBV2 and TRBJ2-7): EPEVTQTPSHQVTQMGQEVILRCVPISNHLYFYWYRQILGQKVEFLVSFYNNEISEKSEIFDDQFSVERPDGSNFTLKIRSTKLEDSAMYFCASRATYEQYFGPGTRLTVT.

The rearrangement joins TRBV28 to TRBJ1-2; 8 bases are a match to TRBD1. Trimming removed 5 bases from V and 5 bases from J; junction bases left unmatched: 13. The CDR3 runs to 16 residues. Looked up from germline, CDR1 is MDHEN and CDR2 is SYDVKM. The CDR3 DNA sequence: TGTGCCAGCAGTAGGACAGGGTTCAGGCTTTTTTATGGCTACACCTTC. Its translation is CASSRTGFRLFYGYTF.

The V call is TRBV7-9, the J call TRBJ2-7, with TRBD1 as a possible D gene (5 bases). The V gene's germline CDR1 is SEHNR and CDR2 FQNEAQ (reference sequence). This CDR3 comprises 13 residues. V was shortened by 1 base and J by 6 bases, with 10 bases between the two germline ends. In DNA, the CDR3 is TGTGCCAGCAGCTTAGGGGCTAGGGGCGAGCAGTACTTC. Protein sequence: CASSLGARGEQYF.

This chain joins TRBV28 and TRBJ2-7; tentative D call: TRBD2 (6 bases). In germline, CDR1 is MDHEN, CDR2 SYDVKM. The ends were cut back, 5 bases at V and 7 bases at J, with 24 bases in the middle. The CDR3 totals 16 residues. The CDR3 sequence is CASSPPGLRGRWEQYF. DNA of the CDR3: TGTGCCAGCAGTCCCCCTGGACTACGAGGACGATGGGAGCAGTACTTC.

Concerning this clone itself: The same CDR3 can be traced to other DNA sequences in this sample. V and J are TRBV12-5 and TRBJ2-3; TRBD1 matches 7 bases. The CDR3 is made up of 13 amino acids. V lost 6 bases, J lost 6 bases, and 6 bases stayed unmatched. Germline assignment: CDR1 LGHNT and CDR2 FRNRAP. CDR3 bases: TGTGCTAGTGGACCGACAGGGACGGATACGCAGTATTTT. This codes for CASGPTGTDTQYF.

The genes are TRBV10-3 and TRBJ2-5; 9 nucleotides line up with TRBD1. Germline CDR1 and CDR2: ENHRY and SYGVKD. The CDR3 length is 13 residues. The V segment lost 5 bases and the J segment 4 bases; nucleotides outside the gene matches: 2. The CDR3 region has the DNA TGTGCCATCAGTACAGGGGGCGCAGAGACCCAGTACTTC. This sequence encodes CAISTGGAETQYF.

The genes are TRBV7-2 and TRBJ2-7, with D possibly being TRBD2 (6 bases). V lost 4 bases and J 3 bases, leaving 10 bases between the germline ends. Germline CDR1 SGHTA, CDR2 FQGNSA. The CDR3 is 13 residues long. The CDR3 DNA sequence: TGTGCCAGCAGCTCGCGGGACCTCTACGAGCAGTACTTC. The encoded protein is CASSSRDLYEQYF.

The rearrangement links TRBV6-1 to TRBJ2-3; possibly TRBD2 for D (5 bases). The CDR3 length is 14 residues. Germline CDR1 and CDR2: MNHNS and SASEGT. The V end lost 6 bases, the J end lost 0 bases, and 10 bases lay between the germline ends. As DNA, the CDR3 is TGTGCCAGCAGCCGGACTCCTAGCACAGATACGCAGTATTTT. Translating gives CASSRTPSTDTQYF.

The chain carries TRBV30 and TRBJ1-4; D is perhaps TRBD1 (6 bases). The germline V gene has CDR1 GTSNPN and CDR2 SVGIG (reference sequence). This CDR3 spans 11 amino acids. Between the trimmed V and J ends, which lost 5 bases and 11 bases, there was a span of 12 bases. The CDR3 DNA reads as TGTGCCTGGGGGGGCGAGGGGAAACTGTTTTTT. Its translation: CAWGGEGKLFF. The full variable domain, in which reference TRBV30 and TRBJ1-4 provide the parts outside the CDR3, is SQTIHQWPATLVQPVGSPLSLECTVEGTSNPNLYWYRQAAGRGLQLLFYSVGIGQISSEVPQNLSASRPQDRQFILSSKKLLLSDSGFYLCAWGGEGKLFFGSGTQLSVL.

The CDR3 DNA follows: TGTGCCATCAGTGAATTGGGATTGGAGACCCAGTACTTC. Its protein is CAISELGLETQYF. V usage is TRBV10-3 and J usage is TRBJ2-5; D unclear. The CDR3 extends over 13 amino acids. Deletions cut 3 bases from V and 5 bases from J, with 10 bases between. The germline CDR1 and CDR2 sequences are ENHRY and SYGVKD.

A note on this clone: Within the sample, other DNA sequences also encode this same CDR3. The chain combines TRBV25-1 with TRBJ2-5; TRBD2 matches at 7 bases. The CDR3 loop spans 15 amino acids. V was clipped by 2 bases and J by 1 base; unmatched bases: 4. The germline CDR1 and CDR2 sequences are MGHDK and SYGVNS. The CDR3 spells CASSEPGLLQETQYF. The DNA of the CDR3 is TGTGCCAGCAGTGAACCGGGACTACTCCAAGAGACCCAGTACTTC.

This rearrangement joins TRBV19 to TRBJ2-2, with 8 positions matching TRBD1. Germline lookup yields CDR1 LNHDA and CDR2 SQIVND (reference sequence). V shed 8 bases, J shed 1 base, and the junction held 6 bases outside the gene matches. CDR3 size: 15 residues. The CDR3 loop reads CASLKGTGNTGELFF. The CDR3 DNA reads TGTGCCAGTTTAAAGGGGACAGGGAACACCGGGGAGCTGTTTTTT. Using reference TRBV19 and TRBJ2-2 for the parts outside the CDR3, the full variable domain is DGGITQSPKYLFRKEGQNVTLSCEQNLNHDAMYWYRQDPGQGLRLIYYSQIVNDFQKGDIAEGYSVSREKKESFPLTVTSAQKNPTAFYLCASLKGTGNTGELFFGEGSRLTVL.

The chain joins TRBV5-4 to TRBJ2-7; D gene uncertain. V was pared by 4 bases and J by 5 bases, with 16 bases between. Per the germline V gene, CDR1 is SGHNT and CDR2 is YYREEE (reference sequence). This CDR3 region has 14 residues. Here the CDR3 reads CASSPELMVNEQYF. Here the CDR3 DNA reads TGTGCCAGCAGCCCCGAACTAATGGTGAACGAGCAGTACTTC.

This clone showed up just once. Other DNA sequences within the sample encode an identical CDR3. V is TRBV20-1 and J is TRBJ2-1; D is unresolved. CDR1 and CDR2 (germline): DFQATT, SNEGSKA (reference sequence). With 3 bases removed from V and 5 bases from J, the gap between germline ends came to 5 bases. The CDR3 totals 11 residues. CDR3 sequence: CSARGNNEQFF. The CDR3 DNA reads as TGCAGTGCTAGGGGAAACAATGAGCAGTTCTTC.

The chain is built from TRBV2 and TRBJ1-6; D is ambiguous. This CDR3 region has 14 residues. V shed 2 bases and J shed 5 bases, with 7 bases lying between them. Germline lookup yields CDR1 SNHLY and CDR2 FYNNEI. The CDR3 spells CASSERIDNSPLHF. The DNA for the CDR3 is TGTGCCAGCAGTGAAAGGATCGATAATTCACCCCTCCACTTT.

This chain links TRBV7-9 with TRBJ1-3; D gene uncertain. This CDR3 region has 12 residues. CDR1 and CDR2 from the germline V gene are SEHNR and FQNEAQ (reference sequence). V lost 1 base to trimming and J lost 16 bases, with 14 bases between them. The CDR3 spells CASSLDIGVWYF. The CDR3 DNA reads TGTGCCAGCAGCTTAGATATTGGTGTGTGGTATTTT.

The rearrangement uses TRBV30 and TRBJ2-2, with D possibly called TRBD1 or TRBD2 (5 bases each). V was shortened by 5 bases and J by 4 bases, with 14 bases between the two germline ends. This CDR3 is 14 amino acids long. Germline values: CDR1 GTSNPN, CDR2 SVGIG (reference sequence). CDR3 loop: CAWAWDPRTGELFF. The CDR3 DNA follows: TGTGCCTGGGCCTGGGACCCCCGCACCGGGGAGCTGTTTTTT.

The chain uses TRBV10-3 and TRBJ2-2; 10 bases are shared with TRBD2. The J segment lost 6 bases and the V segment lost 4 bases, leaving 5 bases of the junction unmatched. Germline CDR1 and CDR2: ENHRY and SYGVKD. There are 15 residues in the CDR3. This CDR3 is CAISGVAGGAGELFF. CDR3 nucleotides: TGTGCCATCAGTGGGGTAGCGGGAGGAGCCGGGGAGCTGTTTTTT.

The J gene is TRBJ2-4, the V gene TRBV25-1; D perhaps matches TRBD2 (5 bases). Per germline, CDR1 MGHDK and CDR2 SYGVNS. The V end was cut by 0 bases, the J end by 4 bases, with 7 bases between. The CDR3 length is 14 residues. The CDR3 region has the DNA TGTGCCAGCAGTGAATATGAGGGAAAAAACATTCAGTACTTC. It translates to CASSEYEGKNIQYF.

The rearrangement joins TRBV6-1 to TRBJ1-1; D is unresolved. Germline V lookup: CDR1 MNHNS, CDR2 SASEGT. This CDR3 region has 13 residues. Trimming took off 5 bases at V and 2 bases at J, with 9 bases between the two ends. As DNA, the CDR3 is TGTGCCAGCAGTCTTAGGGCCAACACTGAAGCTTTCTTT. This translates into CASSLRANTEAFF.

This clone was recorded only once. The chain carries TRBV7-9 and TRBJ2-4; perhaps TRBD2 as D (5 bases). From germline, CDR1 is SEHNR and CDR2 FQNEAQ (reference sequence). The CDR3 runs 15 residues. The V gene lost 1 base and the J gene lost 8 bases, with 15 bases spanning the gap. CDR3 bases: TGTGCCAGCAGCTTAGTAAAGCCGAACGGGGACATTCAGTACTTC. Its translation is CASSLVKPNGDIQYF.

The chain combines TRBV7-9 with TRBJ1-2, with D perhaps TRBD1 (6 bases). The CDR3 runs to 15 residues. CDR1 and CDR2 from the germline V gene are SEHNR and FQNEAQ (reference sequence). Trimming stripped 5 bases from V and 11 bases from J, with 24 bases between. CDR3 in DNA: TGTGCCAGCAGCCTTCTAGGGGGTCCCGTTGTCGGGTACACCTTC. It specifies CASSLLGGPVVGYTF.

The CDR3 sequence is CASSPPTVTYEQYF. The CDR3, as DNA: TGTGCCAGCTCACCTCCGACAGTAACCTACGAGCAGTACTTC. The chain joins TRBV18 to TRBJ2-7; maybe TRBD1 (5 bases). CDR1 is KGHSH and CDR2 is LQKENI in the germline V gene. The CDR3 consists of 14 residues. The V and J ends lost 3 bases and 2 bases respectively, with 11 bases between them. The full variable domain, with the rest looked up from reference TRBV18 and TRBJ2-7, is NAGVMQNPRHLVRRRGQEARLRCSPMKGHSHVYWYRQLPEEGLKFMVYLQKENIIDESGMPKERFSAEFPKEGPSILRIQQVVRGDSAAYFCASSPPTVTYEQYFGPGTRLTVT.

This chain connects TRBV2 to TRBJ2-5; 7 nucleotides align to TRBD2. Germline V gives CDR1 SNHLY, CDR2 FYNNEI. Trimming cost V 3 bases and J 10 bases; bases outside gene matches: 11. The CDR3 has 14 residues. The CDR3 DNA reads as TGTGCCAGCAGTGACGCCCAACCTTGGGGGGGCCAGTACTTC. Translated: CASSDAQPWGGQYF.

The rearrangement links TRBV6-6 to TRBJ2-1; D is possibly TRBD1 (5 bases). Trimming took 7 bases from V and 10 from J, leaving 17 bases between them. This CDR3 contains 13 residues. Germline CDR1 MNHNY, CDR2 SVGAGI (reference sequence). CDR3 nucleotides: TGTGCCAGCACCCTTAGGGGCGGTTGGGAGCAGTTCTTC. Protein product: CASTLRGGWEQFF.

V and J are TRBV9 and TRBJ2-3; possibly TRBD1 for D (8 bases). In germline, CDR1 is SGDLS, CDR2 YYNGEE. The V end was cut by 4 bases, the J end by 3 bases, with 15 bases between. This CDR3 comprises 15 residues. CDR3 amino acids: CASSITGGDTDTQYF. The CDR3 DNA reads as TGTGCCAGCAGCATAACAGGGGGGGATACAGATACGCAGTATTTT.

J is TRBJ2-7 and V is TRBV25-1; D is possibly TRBD1 or TRBD2 (8 bases each). Germline CDR1 MGHDK, CDR2 SYGVNS. Deletions cut 7 bases from V and 1 base from J, with 20 bases between. This CDR3 comprises 16 residues. The CDR3 region is CASTTSGGGRSYEQYF. In nucleotides, the CDR3 is TGTGCCAGCACCACCTCAGGGGGCGGGAGGTCCTACGAGCAGTACTTC.